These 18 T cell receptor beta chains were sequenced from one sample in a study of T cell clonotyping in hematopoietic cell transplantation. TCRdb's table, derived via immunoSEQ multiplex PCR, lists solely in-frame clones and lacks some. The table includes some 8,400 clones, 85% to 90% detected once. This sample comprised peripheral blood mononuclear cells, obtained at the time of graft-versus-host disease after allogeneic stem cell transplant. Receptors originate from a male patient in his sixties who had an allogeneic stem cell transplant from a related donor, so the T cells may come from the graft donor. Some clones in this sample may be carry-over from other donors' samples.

The CDR3 sequence is CASTTGGLASTDTQYF. The CDR3 nucleotides read TGTGCCAGCACGACAGGAGGACTAGCTAGCACAGATACGCAGTATTTT. The V and J genes are TRBV4-2 and TRBJ2-3; 8 nucleotides match TRBD2. J lost 0 bases, V lost 7 bases, and 9 bases had no gene match. Germline V CDR1 and CDR2: LGHNA, YNFKEQ. The CDR3 has 16 amino acids.

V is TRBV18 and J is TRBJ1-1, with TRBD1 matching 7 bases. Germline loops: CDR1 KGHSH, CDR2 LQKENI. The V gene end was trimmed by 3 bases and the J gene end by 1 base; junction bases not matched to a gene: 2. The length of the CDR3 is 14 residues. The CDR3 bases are TGTGCCAGCTCACCGGGACAGCAGAACACTGAAGCTTTCTTT. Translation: CASSPGQQNTEAFF.

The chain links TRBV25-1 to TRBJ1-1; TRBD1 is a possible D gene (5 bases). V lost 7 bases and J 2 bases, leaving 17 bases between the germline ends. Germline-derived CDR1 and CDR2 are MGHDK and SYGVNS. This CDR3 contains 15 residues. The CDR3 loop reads CASTTGTPGNTEAFF. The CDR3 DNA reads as TGTGCCAGCACCACCGGGACCCCGGGAAACACTGAAGCTTTCTTT.

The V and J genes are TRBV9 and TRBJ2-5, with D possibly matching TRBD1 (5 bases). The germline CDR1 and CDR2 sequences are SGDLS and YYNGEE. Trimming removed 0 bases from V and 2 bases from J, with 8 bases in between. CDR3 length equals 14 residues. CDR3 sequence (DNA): TGTGCCAGCAGCGTAGTGGCAGGGCAAGAGACCCAGTACTTC. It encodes CASSVVAGQETQYF.

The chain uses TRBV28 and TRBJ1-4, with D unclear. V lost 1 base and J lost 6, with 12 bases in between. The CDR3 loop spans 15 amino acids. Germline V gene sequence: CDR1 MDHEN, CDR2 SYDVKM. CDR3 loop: CASSLYPATDEKLFF. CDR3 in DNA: TGTGCCAGCAGTTTATATCCAGCCACGGATGAAAAACTGTTTTTT.

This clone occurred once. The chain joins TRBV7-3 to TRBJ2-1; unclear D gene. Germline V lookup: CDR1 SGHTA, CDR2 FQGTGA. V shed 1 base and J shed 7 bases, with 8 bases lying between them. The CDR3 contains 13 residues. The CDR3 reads CASSLIAGNEQFF. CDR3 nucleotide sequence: TGTGCCAGCAGCTTAATAGCCGGGAATGAGCAGTTCTTC.

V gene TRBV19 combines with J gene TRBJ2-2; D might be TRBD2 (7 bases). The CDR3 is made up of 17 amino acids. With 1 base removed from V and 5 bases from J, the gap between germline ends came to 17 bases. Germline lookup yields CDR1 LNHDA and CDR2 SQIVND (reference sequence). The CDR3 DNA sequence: TGTGCCAGTAGTATAGGAGGCGGGGGCCACCGAACCGGGGAGCTGTTTTTT. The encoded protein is CASSIGGGGHRTGELFF. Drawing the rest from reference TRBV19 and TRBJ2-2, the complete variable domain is DGGITQSPKYLFRKEGQNVTLSCEQNLNHDAMYWYRQDPGQGLRLIYYSQIVNDFQKGDIAEGYSVSREKKESFPLTVTSAQKNPTAFYLCASSIGGGGHRTGELFFGEGSRLTVL.

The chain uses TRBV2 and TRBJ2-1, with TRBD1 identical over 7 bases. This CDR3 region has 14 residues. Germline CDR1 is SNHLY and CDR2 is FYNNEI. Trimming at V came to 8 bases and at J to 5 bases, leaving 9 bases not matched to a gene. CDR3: CASLTGRRHNEQFF. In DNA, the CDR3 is TGTGCCAGCCTGACAGGGCGCAGGCACAATGAGCAGTTCTTC.

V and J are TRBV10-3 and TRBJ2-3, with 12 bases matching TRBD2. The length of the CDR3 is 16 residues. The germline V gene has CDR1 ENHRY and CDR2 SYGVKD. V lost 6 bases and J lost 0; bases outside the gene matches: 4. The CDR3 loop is CAIRPGLAGSTDTQYF. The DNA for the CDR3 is TGTGCCATCAGACCTGGACTAGCGGGGAGCACAGATACGCAGTATTTT.

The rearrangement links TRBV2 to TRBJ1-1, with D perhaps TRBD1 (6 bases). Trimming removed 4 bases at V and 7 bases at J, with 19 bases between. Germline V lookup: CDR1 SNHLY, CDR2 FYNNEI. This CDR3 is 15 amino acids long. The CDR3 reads CASSGPGHAGGEAFF. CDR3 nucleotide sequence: TGTGCCAGCAGTGGGCCGGGACACGCTGGGGGTGAAGCTTTCTTT.

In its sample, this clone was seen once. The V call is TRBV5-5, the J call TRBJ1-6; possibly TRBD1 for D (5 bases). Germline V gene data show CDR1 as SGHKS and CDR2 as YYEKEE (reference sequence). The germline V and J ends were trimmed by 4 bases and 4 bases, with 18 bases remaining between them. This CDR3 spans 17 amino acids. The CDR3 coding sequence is TGTGCCAGCAGCCGGCCTCCACCGGGACGGTATAATTCACCCCTCCACTTT. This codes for CASSRPPPGRYNSPLHF.

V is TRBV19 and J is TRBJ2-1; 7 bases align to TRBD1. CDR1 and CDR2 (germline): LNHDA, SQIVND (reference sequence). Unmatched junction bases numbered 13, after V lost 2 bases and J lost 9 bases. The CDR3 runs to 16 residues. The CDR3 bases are TGTGCCAGTAGTATATTTCTCCCGAACAGGGGAGCTGAGCAGTTCTTC. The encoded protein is CASSIFLPNRGAEQFF.

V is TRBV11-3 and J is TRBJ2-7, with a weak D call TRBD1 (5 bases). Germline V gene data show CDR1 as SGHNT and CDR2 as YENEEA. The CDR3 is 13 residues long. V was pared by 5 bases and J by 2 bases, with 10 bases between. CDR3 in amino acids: CASSPGSPYEQYF. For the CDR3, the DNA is TGTGCCAGCAGCCCAGGGTCCCCCTACGAGCAGTACTTC.

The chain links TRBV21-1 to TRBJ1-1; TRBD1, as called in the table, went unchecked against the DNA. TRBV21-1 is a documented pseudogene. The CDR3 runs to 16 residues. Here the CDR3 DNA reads TGTGCCAGCAGCATTTACTACCCCAGGGGGAACACTGAAGCTTTCTTT. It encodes CASSIYYPRGNTEAFF.

As DNA, the CDR3 is TGTGCCAGCAGCGCGCTACTAGCGGGAAGGTACAATGAGCAGTTCTTC. Its protein product is CASSALLAGRYNEQFF. The V and J genes are TRBV5-4 and TRBJ2-1, with 10 positions matching TRBD2. V lost 4 bases and J lost 4; bases outside the gene matches: 8. Germline CDR1 SGHNT, CDR2 YYREEE (reference sequence). The CDR3 loop spans 16 amino acids.

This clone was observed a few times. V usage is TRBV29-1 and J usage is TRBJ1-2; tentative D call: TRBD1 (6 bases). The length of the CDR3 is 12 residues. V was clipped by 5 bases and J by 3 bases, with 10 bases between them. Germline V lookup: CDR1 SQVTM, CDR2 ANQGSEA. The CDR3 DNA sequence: TGCAGCGTTCAACAGGGAGACTATGGCTACACCTTC. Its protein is CSVQQGDYGYTF.

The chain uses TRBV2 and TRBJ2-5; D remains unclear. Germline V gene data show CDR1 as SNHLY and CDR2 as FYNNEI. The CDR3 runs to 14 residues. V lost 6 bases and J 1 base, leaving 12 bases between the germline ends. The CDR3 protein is CASSAVALQETQYF. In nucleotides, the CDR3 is TGTGCCAGCAGCGCGGTGGCCCTCCAAGAGACCCAGTACTTC.

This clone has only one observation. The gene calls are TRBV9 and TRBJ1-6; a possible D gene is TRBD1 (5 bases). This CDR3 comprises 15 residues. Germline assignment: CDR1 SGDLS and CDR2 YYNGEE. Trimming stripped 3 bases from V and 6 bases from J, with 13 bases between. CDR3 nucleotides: TGTGCCAGCAGCGAGTTGGGGGGTGTTAATTCACCCCTCCACTTT. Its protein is CASSELGGVNSPLHF. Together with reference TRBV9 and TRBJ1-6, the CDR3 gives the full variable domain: DSGVTQTPKHLITATGQRVTLRCSPRSGDLSVYWYQQSLDQGLQFLIQYYNGEERAKGNILERFSAQQFPDLHSELNLSSLELGDSALYFCASSELGGVNSPLHFGNGTRLTVT.